The next 28 T cell receptor beta chains were all read from a single sample in a study of shared clonotypes between healthy human individuals. The protocol was immunoSEQ multiplex PCR, while the TCRdb copy is restricted to in-frame clones and leaves out a portion. Here the sample spans under 2,000,000 clones, roughly 94% being singletons. Naive CD8 isolation took CD45RO-negative cells positively selected for CCR7 and excluded terminally differentiated effector memory CD45RA+ cells. Sequencing input: naive CD8+ T cells sorted from blood. The receptors stem from a man aged 18 to 29 in good health.

The chain recombines TRBV30 with TRBJ2-3, with 8 bases that match TRBD2. V trimming: 5 bases; J trimming: 11 bases; junction bases outside the gene matches: 18. This CDR3 contains 15 residues. Germline V gene sequence: CDR1 GTSNPN, CDR2 SVGIG (reference sequence). The CDR3 DNA reads TGTGCCTGGGACCGTTCCAGCGGGGGTGGGGCGGGGCAGTATTTT. This sequence encodes CAWDRSSGGGAGQYF.

This sequence joins TRBV7-9 and TRBJ2-7; 7 bases fit TRBD1. Per germline, CDR1 SEHNR and CDR2 FQNEAQ (reference sequence). With V trimmed by 0 bases and J by 4 bases, 9 bases remained unmatched. The CDR3 length is 16 residues. As DNA, the CDR3 is TGTGCCAGCAGCTTAGCGCAAGGGGGCGGATCGTACGAGCAGTACTTC. Encoded protein: CASSLAQGGGSYEQYF.

This clone occurred once. The CDR3: CASSLRTGDEYF. The CDR3 nucleotides read TGTGCCAGCAGCTTAAGGACAGGGGACGAGTACTTC. The J gene is TRBJ2-7, the V gene TRBV7-9; 9 bases match TRBD1. The CDR3 runs 12 residues. Trimming at V came to 2 bases and at J to 11 bases, leaving 4 bases not matched to a gene. The germline CDR1 and CDR2 sequences are SEHNR and FQNEAQ (reference sequence).

The chain has TRBV5-6 and TRBJ2-7, with D possibly matching TRBD1 (6 bases). Between the trimmed V and J ends, which lost 3 bases and 2 bases, there was a span of 18 bases. CDR3 length: 16 amino acids. Germline V gives CDR1 SGHDT, CDR2 YYEEEE. The CDR3 nucleotides read TGTGCCAGCAGCTGGGGGACCGGGACACCCGCCTACGAGCAGTACTTC. The encoded protein is CASSWGTGTPAYEQYF.

The rearrangement joins TRBV18 to TRBJ2-5; D possibly corresponds to TRBD1 (6 bases). The V end was cut by 3 bases, the J end by 2 bases, with 10 bases between. This CDR3 contains 14 residues. From germline, CDR1 is KGHSH and CDR2 LQKENI. This chain's CDR3 is CASSPRQAQETQYF. The DNA for the CDR3 is TGTGCCAGCTCACCGCGACAGGCTCAAGAGACCCAGTACTTC.

This chain joins TRBV28 and TRBJ2-1; 8 positions agree with TRBD2. The trim removed 8 bases at V and 3 bases at J, leaving 3 bases unmatched. This CDR3 has 13 residues. Germline lookup yields CDR1 MDHEN and CDR2 SYDVKM. CDR3 coding DNA: TGTGCCAGCTTTACTAGCGGCTACAATGAGCAGTTCTTC. This encodes CASFTSGYNEQFF.

The chain combines TRBV28 with TRBJ2-3, with a possible D match to TRBD2 (6 bases). This CDR3 is built from 14 residues. Per the germline V gene, CDR1 is MDHEN and CDR2 is SYDVKM. V was cut by 5 bases and J by 0 bases, with 9 bases left in between. The CDR3: CASSPGTSTDTQYF. CDR3 DNA: TGTGCCAGCAGTCCCGGGACTAGCACAGATACGCAGTATTTT. The variable domain in full, with the rest retrieved from reference TRBV28 and TRBJ2-3, is DVKVTQSSRYLVKRTGEKVFLECVQDMDHENMFWYRQDPGLGLRLIYFSYDVKMKEKGDIPEGYSVSREKKERFSLILESASTNQTSMYLCASSPGTSTDTQYFGPGTRLTVL.

V usage is TRBV25-1 and J usage is TRBJ2-5; TRBD2 aligns across 12 bases. This CDR3 comprises 16 residues. With 2 bases clipped from V and 5 bases from J, the junction kept 6 bases outside the gene matches. CDR1 is MGHDK and CDR2 is SYGVNS in the germline V gene. Here the CDR3 reads CASSELAGGPGETQYF. The DNA of the CDR3 is TGTGCCAGCAGTGAACTAGCGGGGGGGCCTGGGGAGACCCAGTACTTC. Supplemented by reference TRBV25-1 and TRBJ2-5, the full variable domain reads EADIYQTPRYLVIGTGKKITLECSQTMGHDKMYWYQQDPGMELHLIHYSYGVNSTEKGDLSSESTVSRIRTEHFPLTLESARPSHTSQYLCASSELAGGPGETQYFGPGTRLLVL.

About this clone: The sample has other DNA sequences that encode this CDR3 too. The rearrangement links TRBV7-9 to TRBJ2-1, with TRBD2 matching over 11 bases. V lost 5 bases to trimming and J lost 7 bases; unmatched junction nucleotides: 7. This CDR3 region has 15 residues. Germline V lookup: CDR1 SEHNR, CDR2 FQNEAQ (reference sequence). The CDR3 DNA reads as TGTGCCAGCAGCCTTACTAGCGGGAGAGGTAATGAGCAGTTCTTC. Its protein product is CASSLTSGRGNEQFF.

About this clone: This specimen includes other DNA sequences encoding the same CDR3. This chain uses TRBV9 with TRBJ2-7; 9 bases are shared with TRBD1. With V trimmed by 4 bases and J by 5 bases, 4 bases remained unmatched. The germline V gene has CDR1 SGDLS and CDR2 YYNGEE. The CDR3 length is 13 residues. CDR3 DNA: TGTGCCAGCAGCCCCGGACAGGGGAACGAGCAGTACTTC. Protein product: CASSPGQGNEQYF.

In the case of this clone: Relative to the germline gene, one junction end is altered; a read error may explain this. This sequence joins TRBV4-1 and TRBJ2-4; 14 bases are shared with TRBD2. The CDR3 is made up of 17 amino acids. Germline CDR1 and CDR2: MGHRA and YSYEKL. The CDR3 DNA reads as TGCGCCAGCAGCCAACCGGGGACTAGCGGGGGTCTCGGGGTCCGGAACTTC. This translates into CASSQPGTSGGLGVRNF.

The gene calls are TRBV10-2 and TRBJ2-7, with TRBD2 identical over 7 bases. Trimming cost V 10 bases and J 2 bases; bases outside gene matches: 5. This CDR3 region has 12 residues. The germline V gene encodes CDR1 WSHSY and CDR2 SAAADI. The DNA of the CDR3 is TGCGCCACGAGGGACTACCCCTACGAGCAGTACTTC. Translation: CATRDYPYEQYF.

This clone was detected only once. CDR3 loop: CASSLLDSTEAFF. The DNA of the CDR3 is TGTGCCAGCAGCCTTCTCGACTCGACTGAAGCTTTCTTT. The V call is TRBV11-1, the J call TRBJ1-1; D is uncertain. Deletions cut 5 bases from V and 5 bases from J, with 12 bases between. Germline CDR1 is SGHAT and CDR2 is FQDESV (reference sequence). This CDR3 region has 13 residues.

The rearrangement links TRBV7-9 to TRBJ2-3; 12 positions agree with TRBD2. V shed 3 bases and J 0 bases; nucleotides not matched to a gene: 10. This CDR3 has 19 residues. CDR1 SEHNR and CDR2 FQNEAQ come from the germline V gene (reference sequence). CDR3 coding DNA: TGTGCCAGCAGCTTGCTGTTTGGGACTAGCGGGCGTAGCACAGATACGCAGTATTTT. It is translated as CASSLLFGTSGRSTDTQYF.

The rearrangement joins TRBV27 to TRBJ2-2, with D perhaps TRBD1 (6 bases). V lost 3 bases and J lost 7, with 12 bases in between. The length of the CDR3 is 14 residues. Germline V gives CDR1 MNHEY, CDR2 SMNVEV (reference sequence). Here the CDR3 DNA reads TGTGCCAGCAGTTTTGGACAGCACGTCGGGGAGCTGTTTTTT. Its protein is CASSFGQHVGELFF.

V is TRBV5-4 and J is TRBJ2-7; D not certain. Between the trimmed V and J ends, which lost 0 bases and 4 bases, there was a span of 8 bases. Germline loops: CDR1 SGHNT, CDR2 YYREEE (reference sequence). The CDR3 extends over 13 amino acids. The CDR3 loop is CASSLEERYEQYF. The CDR3 DNA is TGTGCCAGCAGCTTGGAAGAAAGGTACGAGCAGTACTTC.

V gene TRBV6-5 combines with J gene TRBJ2-1; TRBD2 is a possible D gene (6 bases). The ends were cut back, 0 bases at V and 12 bases at J, with 18 bases in the middle. The germline V gene has CDR1 MNHEY and CDR2 SVGAGI. This CDR3 contains 15 residues. CDR3 in amino acids: CASSYSIDGRDAQFF. CDR3 in DNA: TGTGCCAGCAGTTACTCGATAGATGGGCGGGATGCGCAGTTCTTC.

The CDR3 region has the DNA TGTGCCAGCAGCTTATACGCAGGCTTAATGAATGAAAAACTGTTTTTT. Amino acids: CASSLYAGLMNEKLFF. The chain is built from TRBV7-8 and TRBJ1-4; D is ambiguous. CDR1 is SGHVS and CDR2 is FQNEAQ in the germline V gene. CDR3 length equals 16 residues. The V and J ends lost 2 bases and 5 bases respectively, with 15 bases between them.

V usage is TRBV4-2 and J usage is TRBJ2-1; TRBD2 matches 8 bases. The junction had 6 bases not matched to a gene; V was cut back by 4 bases and J by 4 bases. The CDR3 sequence is 15 residues long. From germline, CDR1 is LGHNA and CDR2 YNFKEQ. This CDR3 is CASSPGGGRYNEQFF. The DNA for the CDR3 is TGTGCCAGCAGCCCCGGGGGGGGCAGATACAATGAGCAGTTCTTC.

CDR3 sequence (DNA): TGCGCCAGCAGCCAGGAAGGGGACCGGGGGACCCAGTACTTC. It translates to CASSQEGDRGTQYF. This sequence joins TRBV4-1 and TRBJ2-5; D might be TRBD1 or TRBD2, each matching 5 bases. Germline values: CDR1 MGHRA, CDR2 YSYEKL. The CDR3 covers 14 residues. The ends were cut back, 3 bases at V and 7 bases at J, with 15 bases in the middle.

This clone was counted once. The chain joins TRBV5-1 to TRBJ2-7; D is possibly TRBD1 (6 bases). The CDR3 is 14 amino acids. Trimming removed 0 bases at V and 5 bases at J, with 12 bases between. CDR1 is SGHRS and CDR2 is YFSETQ in the germline V gene. The CDR3 DNA reads TGCGCCAGCAGCTTGGCCCCACAGGGCGACGAGCAGTACTTC. It yields the protein CASSLAPQGDEQYF.

V usage is TRBV5-6 and J usage is TRBJ2-1, with TRBD1 matching 7 bases. In germline, CDR1 is SGHDT, CDR2 YYEEEE. The CDR3 is made up of 15 amino acids. The V gene end was trimmed by 4 bases and the J gene end by 0 bases; junction bases not matched to a gene: 4. This chain's CDR3 is CASSTGTASYNEQFF. CDR3 nucleotides: TGTGCCAGCAGCACAGGGACAGCCTCCTACAATGAGCAGTTCTTC.

The V gene is TRBV4-1, the J gene TRBJ2-5; the match to TRBD1 covers 9 bases. J gave up 5 bases and V 1 base, and 8 bases lay outside the gene matches. The CDR3 length is 16 residues. CDR1 MGHRA and CDR2 YSYEKL come from the germline V gene. CDR3 in DNA: TGCGCCAGCAGCCAAGTTACAGGGGGCGTTGGGGAGACCCAGTACTTC. Translating it yields CASSQVTGGVGETQYF.

The chain couples TRBV5-5 to TRBJ1-5, with D uncertain. In germline, CDR1 is SGHKS, CDR2 YYEKEE (reference sequence). The CDR3 spans 15 residues. Trimming cost V 1 base and J 2 bases, with 10 bases left between them. CDR3: CASSLQMWGNQPQHF. CDR3 DNA: TGTGCCAGCAGCTTGCAGATGTGGGGCAATCAGCCCCAGCATTTT.

V and J are TRBV2 and TRBJ2-7; TRBD1 might be the D (5 bases). The germline V gene encodes CDR1 SNHLY and CDR2 FYNNEI. This CDR3 contains 15 residues. V lost 4 bases and J lost 2, with 15 bases in between. DNA for the CDR3: TGTGCCAGCAGTGTCGCCGACACAGGTGCCTACGAGCAGTACTTC. The encoded protein is CASSVADTGAYEQYF.

This sequence joins TRBV6-5 and TRBJ2-7; possible D gene TRBD2, 6 bases. V was pared by 2 bases and J by 2 bases, with 10 bases between. In germline, CDR1 is MNHEY, CDR2 SVGAGI. The CDR3 is 14 residues long. The CDR3 spells CASSYRDSPYEQYF. The CDR3 bases are TGTGCCAGCAGTTACAGGGACTCACCCTACGAGCAGTACTTC.

CDR3: CASSEAGASYNEQFF. The CDR3 DNA reads as TGTGCCAGCAGTGAAGCGGGGGCCTCCTACAATGAGCAGTTCTTC. This chain uses TRBV6-1 with TRBJ2-1, with a possible D match to TRBD1 (6 bases). V gave up 0 bases and J gave up 0 bases, with 6 bases separating them. The CDR3 is 15 amino acids. Germline V lookup: CDR1 MNHNS, CDR2 SASEGT.

This chain joins TRBV19 and TRBJ2-2, with 11 bases identical to TRBD2. The CDR3 loop spans 16 amino acids. V shed 5 bases, J shed 5 bases, and the junction held 7 bases outside the gene matches. Germline V gene sequence: CDR1 LNHDA, CDR2 SQIVND (reference sequence). CDR3 loop: CASSGLAGSWTGELFF. CDR3 coding DNA: TGTGCCAGTAGTGGACTAGCGGGCTCTTGGACCGGGGAGCTGTTTTTT.